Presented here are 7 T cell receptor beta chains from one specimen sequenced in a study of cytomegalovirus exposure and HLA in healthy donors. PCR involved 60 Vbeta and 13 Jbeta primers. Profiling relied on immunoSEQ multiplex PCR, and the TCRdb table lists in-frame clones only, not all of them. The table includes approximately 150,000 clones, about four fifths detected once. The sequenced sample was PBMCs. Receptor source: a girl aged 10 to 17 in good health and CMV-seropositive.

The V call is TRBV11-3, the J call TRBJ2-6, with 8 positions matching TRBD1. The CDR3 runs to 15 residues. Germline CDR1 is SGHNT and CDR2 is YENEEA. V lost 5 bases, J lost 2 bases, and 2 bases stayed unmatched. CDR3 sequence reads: CASSADRAGANVLTF. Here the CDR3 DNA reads TGTGCCAGCAGCGCGGACAGGGCTGGGGCCAACGTCCTGACTTTC. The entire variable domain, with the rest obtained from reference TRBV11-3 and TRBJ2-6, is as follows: EAGVVQSPRYKIIEKKQPVAFWCNPISGHNTLYWYLQNLGQGPELLIRYENEEAVDDSQLPKDRFSAERLKGVDSTLKIQPAELGDSAVYLCASSADRAGANVLTFGAGSRLTVL.

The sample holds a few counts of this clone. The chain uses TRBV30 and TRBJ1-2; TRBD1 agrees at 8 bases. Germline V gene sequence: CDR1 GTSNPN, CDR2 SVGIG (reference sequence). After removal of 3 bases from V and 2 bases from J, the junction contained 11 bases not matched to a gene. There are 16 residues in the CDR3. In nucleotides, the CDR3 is TGTGCCTGGAGGCCCTTTGGACAGGGCTTGAACTATGGCTACACCTTC. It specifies CAWRPFGQGLNYGYTF.

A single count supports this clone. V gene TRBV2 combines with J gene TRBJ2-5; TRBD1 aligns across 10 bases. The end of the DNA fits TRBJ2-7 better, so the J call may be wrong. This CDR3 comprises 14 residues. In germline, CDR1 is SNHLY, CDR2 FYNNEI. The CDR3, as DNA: TGTGCCAGCACCGGACAGGGGGGAACCTACGAGCAGTACTTC. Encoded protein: CASTGQGGTYEQYF.

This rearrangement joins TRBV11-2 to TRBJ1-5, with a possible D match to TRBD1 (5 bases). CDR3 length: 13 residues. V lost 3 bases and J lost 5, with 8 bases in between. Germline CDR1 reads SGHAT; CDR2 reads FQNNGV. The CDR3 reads CASSFGGDQPQHF. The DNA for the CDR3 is TGTGCCAGCAGCTTCGGGGGGGATCAGCCCCAGCATTTT.

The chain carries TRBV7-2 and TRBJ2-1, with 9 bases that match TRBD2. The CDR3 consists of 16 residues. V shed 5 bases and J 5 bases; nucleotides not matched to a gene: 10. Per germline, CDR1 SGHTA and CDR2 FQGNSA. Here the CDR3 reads CASSTHASGKNNEQFF. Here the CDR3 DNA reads TGTGCCAGCAGCACACACGCTAGCGGGAAAAACAATGAGCAGTTCTTC.

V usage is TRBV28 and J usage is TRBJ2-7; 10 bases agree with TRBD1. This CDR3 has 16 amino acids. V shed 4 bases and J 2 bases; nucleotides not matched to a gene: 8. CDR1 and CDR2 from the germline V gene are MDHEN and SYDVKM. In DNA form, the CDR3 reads TGTGCCAGCAGTTGGAGTCCCGGGACAGGGGCCTACGAGCAGTACTTC. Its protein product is CASSWSPGTGAYEQYF.

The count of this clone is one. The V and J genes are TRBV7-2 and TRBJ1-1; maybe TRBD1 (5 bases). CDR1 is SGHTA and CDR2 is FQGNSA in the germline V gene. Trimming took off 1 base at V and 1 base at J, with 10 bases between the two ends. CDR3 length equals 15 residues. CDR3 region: CASSLGYGGNTEAFF. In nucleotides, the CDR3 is TGTGCCAGCAGCTTAGGGTACGGGGGGAACACTGAAGCTTTCTTT.